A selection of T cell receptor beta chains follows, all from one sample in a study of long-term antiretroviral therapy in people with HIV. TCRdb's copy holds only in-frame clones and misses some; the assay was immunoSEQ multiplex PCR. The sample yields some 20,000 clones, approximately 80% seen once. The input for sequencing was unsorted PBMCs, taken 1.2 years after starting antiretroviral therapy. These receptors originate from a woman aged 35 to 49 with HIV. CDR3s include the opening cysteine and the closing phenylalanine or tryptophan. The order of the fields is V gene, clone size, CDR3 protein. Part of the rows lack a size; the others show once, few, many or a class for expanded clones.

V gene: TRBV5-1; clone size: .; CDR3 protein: CASSPSPTGVNQPQHF
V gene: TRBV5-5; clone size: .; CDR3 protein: CASSSASFGGNTEAFF
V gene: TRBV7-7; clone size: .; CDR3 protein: CASSLQLAGVETQYF
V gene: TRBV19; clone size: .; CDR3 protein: CASSITSSAFNEQFF
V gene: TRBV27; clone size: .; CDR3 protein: CASSLLVGGGNEQFF
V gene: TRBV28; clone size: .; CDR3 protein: CASSTSGIFDEQFF
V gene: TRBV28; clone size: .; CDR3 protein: CASMEGGIQPQHF
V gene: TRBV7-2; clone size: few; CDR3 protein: CASSLFPRLNTEAFF
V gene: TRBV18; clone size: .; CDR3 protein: CASSPGRTYEQYF
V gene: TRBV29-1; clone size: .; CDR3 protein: CSVEGAGQVSYNEQFF
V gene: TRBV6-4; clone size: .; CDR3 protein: CASSDSTGGRNEQFF
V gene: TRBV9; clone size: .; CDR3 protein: CASSVASNGNTIYF
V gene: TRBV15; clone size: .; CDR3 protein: CATSRDLLGAGELFF
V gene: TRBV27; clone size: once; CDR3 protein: CASSPLRADTQYF
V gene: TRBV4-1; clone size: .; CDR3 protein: CASSQVGSGTSYNEQFF
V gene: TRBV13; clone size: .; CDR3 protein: CASSPNRGAIAEQYF
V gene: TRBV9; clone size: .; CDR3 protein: CASSASRTGSTGELFF
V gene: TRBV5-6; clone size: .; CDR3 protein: CASSLAGTGFLNEQYF
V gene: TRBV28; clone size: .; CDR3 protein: CASSLPQTQTYGYTF
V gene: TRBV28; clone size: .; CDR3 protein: CASSFPLRDTGELFF
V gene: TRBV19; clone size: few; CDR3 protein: CASSMQGASGELFF
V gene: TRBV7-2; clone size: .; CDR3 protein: CASRWQETQYF
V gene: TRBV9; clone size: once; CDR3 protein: CASSPISLGELFF
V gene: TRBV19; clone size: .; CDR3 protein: CASGTGTGGNTIYF
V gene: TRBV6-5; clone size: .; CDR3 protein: CASSGGQAGGYTF
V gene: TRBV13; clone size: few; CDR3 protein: CASSLGIGLAGGPSSNEQFF
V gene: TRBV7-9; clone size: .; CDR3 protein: CAAQALPYEQYF
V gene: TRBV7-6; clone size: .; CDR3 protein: CASSLSQQETQYF
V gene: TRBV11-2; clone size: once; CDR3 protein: CASSLAGHNPYGYTF
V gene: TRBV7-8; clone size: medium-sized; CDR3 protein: CASSLGGIRQTGGHGYGYTF
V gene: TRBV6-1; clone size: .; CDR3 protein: CASSEGISPQSETQYF
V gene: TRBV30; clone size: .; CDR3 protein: CAWSVDWGTEAFF